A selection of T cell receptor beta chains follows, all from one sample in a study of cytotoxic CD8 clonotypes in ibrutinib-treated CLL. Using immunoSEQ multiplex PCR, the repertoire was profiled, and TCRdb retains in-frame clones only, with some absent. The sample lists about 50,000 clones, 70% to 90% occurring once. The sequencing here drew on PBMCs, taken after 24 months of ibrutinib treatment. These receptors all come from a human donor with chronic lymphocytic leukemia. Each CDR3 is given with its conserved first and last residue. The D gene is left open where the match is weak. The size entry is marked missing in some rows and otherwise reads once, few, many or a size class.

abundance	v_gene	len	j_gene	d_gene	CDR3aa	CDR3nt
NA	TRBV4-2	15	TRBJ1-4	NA	CASSQDPITNEKLFF	TGTGCCAGCAGCCAAGATCCGATAACTAATGAAAAACTGTTTTTT
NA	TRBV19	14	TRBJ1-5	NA	CASSIWGSNQPQHF	TGTGCCAGTAGTATATGGGGGTCAAATCAGCCCCAGCATTTT
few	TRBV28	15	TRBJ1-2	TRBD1	CASSLSPGQGLGYTF	TGTGCCAGCAGTTTATCCCCGGGACAGGGACTAGGCTACACCTTC
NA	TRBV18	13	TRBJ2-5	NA	CASSPTTEETQYF	TGTGCCAGCTCACCAACTACGGAGGAGACCCAGTACTTC
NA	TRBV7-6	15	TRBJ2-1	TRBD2	CASSLLAGGRNEQFF	TGTGCCAGCAGCTTACTAGCGGGAGGGCGGAATGAGCAGTTCTTC
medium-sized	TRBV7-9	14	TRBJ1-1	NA	CASSAPEWGAEAFF	TGTGCCAGCAGCGCCCCGGAGTGGGGGGCGGAAGCTTTCTTT
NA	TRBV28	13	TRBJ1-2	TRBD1	CASKQGALNGYTF	TGTGCCAGCAAGCAGGGGGCGCTCAATGGCTACACCTTC
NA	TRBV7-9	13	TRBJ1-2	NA	CASSLKQTYGYTF	TGTGCCAGCAGCTTAAAACAGACCTATGGCTACACCTTC
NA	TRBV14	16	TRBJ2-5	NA	CASSRTASIVRETQYF	TGTGCCAGCAGCCGTACGGCCTCAATTGTTAGGGAGACCCAGTACTTC
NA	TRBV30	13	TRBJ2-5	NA	CAWSVLRQETQYF	TGTGCCTGGAGTGTACTGCGGCAAGAGACCCAGTACTTC
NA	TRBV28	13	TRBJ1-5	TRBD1	CASSWTGGQPQHF	TGTGCCAGCAGTTGGACAGGGGGTCAGCCCCAGCATTTT
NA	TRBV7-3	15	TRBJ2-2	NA	CASSPGRGLVGELFF	TGTGCCAGCAGCCCCGGGCGGGGGCTGGTCGGGGAGCTGTTTTTT
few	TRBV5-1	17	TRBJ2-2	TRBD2	CASSFIKAGGNTGELFF	TGCGCCAGCAGCTTTATAAAAGCGGGAGGGAACACCGGGGAGCTGTTTTTT
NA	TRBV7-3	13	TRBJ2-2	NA	CASSPSMTGELFF	TGTGCCAGCAGCCCCAGTATGACCGGGGAGCTGTTTTTT
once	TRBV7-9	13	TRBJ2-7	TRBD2	CASSLSGRYEQYF	TGTGCCAGCAGCTTGAGCGGGAGATACGAGCAGTACTTC
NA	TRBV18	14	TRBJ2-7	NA	CASSAPGLRGEQYF	TGTGCCAGCTCAGCACCGGGACTTCGGGGCGAGCAGTACTTC
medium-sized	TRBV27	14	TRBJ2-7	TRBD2	CASRGLAAPYEQYF	TGTGCCAGCAGAGGACTAGCGGCCCCCTACGAGCAGTACTTC
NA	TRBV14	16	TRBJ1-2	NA	CASSQVGLGVRRGYTF	TGTGCCAGCAGCCAAGTCGGGTTAGGGGTGAGACGAGGCTACACCTTC
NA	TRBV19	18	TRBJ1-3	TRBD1	CARSLQGGPGPTGNTIYF	TGTGCCAGGTCCCTACAGGGGGGGCCCGGCCCCACTGGAAACACCATATATTTT
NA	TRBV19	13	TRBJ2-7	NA	CASSTRQRHGQYF	TGTGCCAGTAGTACCCGCCAGAGGCATGGGCAGTACTTC
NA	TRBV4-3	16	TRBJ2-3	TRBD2	CASSQYLAGASDTQYF	TGCGCCAGCAGCCAGTACTTAGCGGGAGCCTCAGATACGCAGTATTTT
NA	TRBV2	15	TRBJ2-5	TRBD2	CASSRLAGVGETQYF	TGTGCCAGCAGTCGACTAGCGGGAGTGGGAGAGACCCAGTACTTC
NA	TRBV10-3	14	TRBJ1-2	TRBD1	CAISGGTGDYGYTF	TGTGCCATCAGTGGCGGGACAGGGGACTATGGCTACACCTTC
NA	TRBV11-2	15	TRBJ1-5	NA	CASSLDSASNQPQHF	TGTGCCAGCAGCTTAGACTCCGCTAGTAATCAGCCCCAGCATTTT
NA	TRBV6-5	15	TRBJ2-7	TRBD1	CASSSLSGQGYEQYF	TGTGCCAGCAGTTCATTATCGGGACAGGGTTACGAGCAGTACTTC
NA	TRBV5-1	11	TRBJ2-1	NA	CASSLTAEQFF	TGCGCCAGCAGCCTGACCGCAGAGCAGTTCTTC
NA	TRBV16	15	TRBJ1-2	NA	CASSQTSPSLEGYTF	TGTGCCAGCAGCCAAACTTCACCTAGCCTGGAGGGCTACACCTTC
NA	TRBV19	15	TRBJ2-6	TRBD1	CASSVTGPGANVLTF	TGTGCCAGTAGTGTGACAGGGCCCGGGGCCAACGTCCTGACTTTC
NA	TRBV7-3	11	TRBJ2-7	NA	CASSLSYEQYF	TGTGCCAGCAGCTTATCCTACGAGCAGTACTTC
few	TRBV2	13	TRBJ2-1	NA	CASSGTMRNEQFF	TGTGCCAGCAGTGGGACAATGAGAAATGAGCAGTTCTTC
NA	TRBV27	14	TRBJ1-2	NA	CASSLSRVNYGYTF	TGTGCCAGCAGTTTAAGCAGGGTCAACTATGGCTACACCTTC
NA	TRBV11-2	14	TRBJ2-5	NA	CASSLGLPDETQYF	TGTGCCAGCAGCTTAGGACTCCCGGATGAGACCCAGTACTTC
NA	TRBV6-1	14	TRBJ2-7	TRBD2	CASSPGTSLYEQYF	TGTGCCAGCAGTCCCGGGACTAGTCTCTACGAGCAGTACTTC
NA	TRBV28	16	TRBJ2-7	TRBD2	CASSLARAGGLGEQYF	TGTGCCAGCAGCTTAGCTCGAGCGGGAGGGCTGGGCGAGCAGTACTTC
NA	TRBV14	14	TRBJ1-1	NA	CASSIQVQNTEAFF	TGTGCCAGCAGCATTCAGGTCCAGAACACTGAAGCTTTCTTT
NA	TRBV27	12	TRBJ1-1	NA	CASSLRKTEAFF	TGTGCCAGCAGTTTAAGGAAGACTGAAGCTTTCTTT
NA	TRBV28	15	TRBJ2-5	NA	CASTKSRVGSETQYF	TGTGCCAGCACCAAATCGAGGGTGGGATCGGAGACCCAGTACTTC
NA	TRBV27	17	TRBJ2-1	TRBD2	CASSSALLREAPNEQFF	TGTGCCAGCAGTTCCGCCCTATTGCGGGAGGCTCCCAATGAGCAGTTCTTC
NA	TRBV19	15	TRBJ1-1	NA	CASTIGWVMNTEAFF	TGTGCCAGTACCATAGGGTGGGTGATGAACACTGAAGCTTTCTTT
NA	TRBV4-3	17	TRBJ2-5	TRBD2	CASSQETPGTTLETQYF	TGCGCCAGCAGCCAAGAAACGCCCGGGACTACCCTTGAGACCCAGTACTTC
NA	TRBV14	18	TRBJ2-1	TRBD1	CASSQDPGQVSSYNEQFF	TGTGCCAGCAGCCAAGATCCGGGACAGGTGAGCTCCTACAATGAGCAGTTCTTC
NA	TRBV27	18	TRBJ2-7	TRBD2	CASRPLLAGGPQSYEQYF	TGTGCCAGCAGGCCTTTACTAGCGGGAGGGCCTCAGTCCTACGAGCAGTACTTC
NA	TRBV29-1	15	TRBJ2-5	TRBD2	CSVEGTSGTGGTQYF	TGCAGCGTTGAAGGGACTAGCGGGACGGGGGGGACCCAGTACTTC
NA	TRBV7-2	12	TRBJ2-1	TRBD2	CATIGRGWAQFF	TGTGCCACCATAGGGAGGGGATGGGCGCAGTTCTTC
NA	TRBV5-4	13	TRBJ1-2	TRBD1	CASSIGTGDGYTF	TGTGCCAGCAGCATCGGGACAGGGGATGGCTACACCTTC
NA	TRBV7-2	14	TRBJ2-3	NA	CASSLIGRRDTQYF	TGTGCCAGCAGCTTAATAGGGCGAAGGGATACGCAGTATTTT
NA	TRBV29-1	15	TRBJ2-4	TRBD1	CSVVPTGTGKNIQYF	TGCAGCGTTGTCCCGACCGGGACAGGCAAAAACATTCAGTACTTC
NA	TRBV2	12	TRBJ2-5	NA	CASKREEETQYF	TGTGCCAGCAAGAGGGAGGAAGAGACCCAGTACTTC
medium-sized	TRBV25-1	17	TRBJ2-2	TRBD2	CASSPRLAGMNTGELFF	TGTGCCAGCAGCCCTCGGCTAGCGGGAATGAACACCGGGGAGCTGTTTTTT
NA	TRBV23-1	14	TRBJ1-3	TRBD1	CASSQSGLGQGLYF	TGCGCCAGCAGTCAATCGGGCCTGGGACAGGGGTTGTATTTT
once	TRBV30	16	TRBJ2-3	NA	CAWSGGDTTSTDTQYF	TGTGCCTGGAGTGGAGGGGACACCACTAGCACAGATACGCAGTATTTT